A selection of T cell receptor beta chains follows, all from one sample in a study of T cell repertoires in cytomegalovirus infection. These receptors lack a known antigen. TCRdb fed the reads into MiXCR, producing one record per CDR3 protein. The sample consists of approximately 220,000 distinct CDR3 sequences, 35% to 40% of them appearing once. Source: CD8+ T cells from cultured PBMCs, taken from culture after CMV antigen stimulation. All receptors derive from a human donor in good health (CMV status not recorded). Some clones in this sample may be carry-over from other donors' samples. Each CDR3 is given with its conserved first and last residue. Each record gives: clone size, V gene, J gene, D gene, CDR3 protein, CDR3 DNA. A D gene is named only where the DNA matches it firmly. Rows give clone size only sometimes, using once, few, many, or a class for an expanded clone.

>.|TRBV15|TRBJ2-7|.
CATSSNSLYEQYF
TGTGCCACCAGCAGTAACAGCCTCTACGAGCAGTACTTC
>few|TRBV7-6|TRBJ2-7|.
CASTYLQTYEQYF
TGTGCCAGCACCTATCTTCAGACCTACGAGCAGTACTTC
>.|TRBV20-1|TRBJ2-4|TRBD2
CSARGFPLAGGPSAKNIQYF
TGCAGTGCTAGAGGTTTCCCTCTAGCGGGAGGGCCCTCTGCCAAAAACATTCAGTACTTC
>.|TRBV7-9|TRBJ1-1|.
CASSPIPGQRRNTEAFF
TGTGCCAGCAGTCCCATTCCCGGACAGCGAAGGAACACTGAAGCTTTCTTT
>many|TRBV20-1|TRBJ1-2|TRBD1
CSARRDRVHGYTF
TGCAGTGCTAGGAGGGACAGGGTCCATGGCTACACCTTC
>.|TRBV6-6|TRBJ1-3|.
CASSSGRLSGNTIYF
TGTGCCAGCAGTTCCGGACGCCTCTCTGGAAACACCATATATTTT
>.|TRBV28|TRBJ2-6|.
CASTLMGLPSSGANVLTF
TGTGCCAGCACCTTAATGGGGCTCCCTAGCTCTGGGGCCAACGTCCTGACTTTC
>few|TRBV7-2|TRBJ2-1|TRBD1
CASSLTGTGTYNEQFF
TGTGCCAGCAGCTTAACCGGGACAGGGACCTACAATGAGCAGTTCTTC
>many|TRBV7-6|TRBJ2-1|.
CASSMTFINEQFF
TGTGCCAGCAGCATGACATTTATCAATGAGCAGTTCTTC
>.|TRBV20-1|TRBJ1-2|.
CSAGPLEGTNYGYTF
TGCAGTGCTGGTCCCCTGGAGGGGACTAACTATGGCTACACCTTC
>.|TRBV11-2|TRBJ2-5|TRBD2
CASSFALAGGETQYF
TGTGCCAGCAGCTTTGCCCTAGCGGGGGGAGAGACCCAGTACTTC
>.|TRBV2|TRBJ1-1|.
CASSGLERNTEAFF
TGTGCCAGCAGTGGTCTCGAGAGGAACACTGAAGCTTTCTTT
>once|TRBV6-6|TRBJ1-3|.
CASTPGNTIYF
TGTGCCAGCACCCCCGGAAACACCATATATTTT
>.|TRBV7-6|TRBJ2-2|.
CASSPGEAHSPGELFF
TGTGCCAGCAGCCCGGGGGAGGCCCACTCCCCCGGGGAGCTGTTTTTT
>.|TRBV27|TRBJ2-3|.
CASSWRRLAIHIWITDTQYF
TGTGCCAGCAGTTGGCGGAGGCTAGCTATTCACATATGGATTACAGATACGCAGTATTTT
>.|TRBV6-1|TRBJ1-5|.
CASSASRVGNQPQHF
TGTGCCAGCAGCGCCTCACGGGTTGGCAATCAGCCCCAGCATTTT
>.|TRBV7-2|TRBJ2-1|.
CASSLTLSNNEQFF
TGTGCCAGCAGCTTGACCCTTTCCAACAATGAGCAGTTCTTC
>.|TRBV7-9|TRBJ2-1|TRBD1
CASSPQGTGGNEQFF
TGTGCCAGCAGCCCCCAGGGGACAGGGGGGAATGAGCAGTTCTTC
>.|TRBV6-2/TRBV6-3|TRBJ2-7|.
CASSYEQGGYEQYF
TGTGCCAGCAGTTACGAGCAGGGGGGCTACGAGCAGTACTTC
>few|TRBV7-8|TRBJ2-7|TRBD2
CASSLPRGGGPPDEQYF
TGTGCCAGCAGCTTACCAAGAGGCGGGGGGCCCCCCGACGAGCAGTACTTC
>few|TRBV6-2/TRBV6-3|TRBJ2-7|TRBD2
CASSLKREVPYEQYF
TGTGCCAGCAGTCTTAAGCGGGAGGTACCCTACGAGCAGTACTTC
>.|TRBV7-2|TRBJ2-3|.
CASSLRLPPFDTQYF
TGTGCCAGCAGCTTACGACTCCCCCCCTTCGATACGCAGTATTTT
>few|TRBV7-9|TRBJ2-1|.
CASSPTGPVDEQFF
TGTGCCAGCAGCCCGACAGGTCCGGTGGATGAGCAGTTCTTC
>.|TRBV27|TRBJ1-1|TRBD1
CASSTRQGARTEAFF
TGTGCCAGCAGTACTCGACAGGGGGCGCGGACTGAAGCTTTCTTT
>few|TRBV15|TRBJ2-7|.
CATSRGVEGLRYEQYF
TGTGCCACCAGCAGAGGGGTCGAGGGGCTCCGATACGAGCAGTACTTC
>once|TRBV29-1|TRBJ2-7|.
CSVEADNYEQYF
TGCAGCGTTGAGGCGGACAACTACGAGCAGTACTTC
>many|TRBV6-5|TRBJ2-7|TRBD2
CASSYLTSGAYEQYF
TGTGCCAGCAGTTACCTGACTAGCGGGGCTTACGAGCAGTACTTC
>.|TRBV11-2|TRBJ2-7|TRBD2
CASSWTSGRYEQYF
TGTGCCAGCAGCTGGACTAGCGGGAGATACGAGCAGTACTTC
>.|TRBV6-2/TRBV6-3|TRBJ2-1|.
CASSYRINEQFF
TGTGCCAGCAGTTACAGAATAAATGAGCAGTTCTTC
>.|TRBV9|TRBJ1-1|.
CASSVGGRGSEAFF
TGTGCCAGCAGCGTAGGAGGCAGGGGCTCTGAAGCTTTCTTT
>.|TRBV7-2|TRBJ2-1|TRBD1
CASSPRDGQGHNETFF
TGTGCAAGCAGCCCGCGGGATGGACAGGGCCACAATGAGACGTTCTTC
>many|TRBV9|TRBJ1-5|TRBD1
CASSDTGAPHQPQHF
TGTGCCAGCAGCGATACAGGGGCACCTCATCAGCCCCAGCATTTT
>.|TRBV9|TRBJ2-5|TRBD1
CASSVGGTGKETQYF
TGTGCCAGCAGCGTAGGGGGGACAGGGAAAGAGACCCAGTACTTC
>few|TRBV6-5|TRBJ2-3|.
CASSYPPPLSTDTQYF
TGTGCCAGCAGTTACCCACCCCCGCTCAGCACAGATACGCAGTATTTT
>few|TRBV28|TRBJ2-5|TRBD2
CASTQPPSGSRETQYF
TGTGCCAGCACCCAACCCCCTAGCGGGAGTCGGGAGACCCAGTACTTC
>few|TRBV27|TRBJ1-2|.
CASSPGRVYGYTF
TGTGCCAGCAGTCCGGGACGGGTCTATGGCTACACCTTC